This TCR beta chain was captured in a study of blood T cell repertoires in COVID-19 (dated by TCRdb to between 2020 and 2021). A note on the overall study: The collaborator samples originated in the United States, Italy and Spain and spanned the acute and convalescent phases of COVID-19. Sample metadata almost always included a de-identified subject ID, COVID-19 status, age in years and sex. The repertoires were released in a freely available public database meant as a resource for research on the immune response to SARS-CoV-2. Deeply sampled blood TCRbeta repertoires from subjects exposed to, actively infected with, or recovered from COVID-19 were included in the dataset. The prospective study material was composed of cDNA or gDNA derived from T cells, B-cell-depleted T cells, or PBMCs. The samples were drawn from the first 160 participants of the ongoing ImmuneRACE study and from 1,254 subjects provided by 6 global collaborators. Where available, HLA class I and class II types were obtained from metadata supplied by the sample provider rather than from assay-based typing.

The immunoSEQ Assay, a bias-controlled multiplex PCR, was used to amplify TCRbeta CDR3 regions from genomic DNA. The study's own analysis went as follows. The number of nucleated cells in each sample was estimated from the amplification of reference gene primers within the assay. To quantify the absolute abundance of each unique TCRbeta CDR3 rearrangement, sequence reads were collapsed and filtered. For each sample, productive Simpson clonality was calculated as the square root of Simpson's diversity index over productive rearrangements. What TCRdb holds here is the immuneACCESS table cut down to in-frame rearrangements. Part of the clones is not present; checked against another copy, under half of the missing clones reflect an unresolved V gene, and the others are unexplained. Clone size and the V and J calls come from that table; the DNA yielded D and trimming. The sample table contains about 250,000 clones; only one count was recorded for 80% to 90% of them. The ten most abundant clones make up over 1.2% of the sample.

Points the paper makes about the study in general: Clinical and demographic metadata were provided uncurated, with the amount varying by source and participant.

The V end loses 5 bases and the J end loses 7 bases, and a stretch of 14 bases separates them. CDR1 and CDR2, looked up from the germline V gene, are SGHTA and FQGNSA. The CDR3, cysteine through phenylalanine, is 13 amino acids long. The read is trimmed to its CDR3 DNA, 39 bases read in frame from base 1. About this clone: This receptor's antigen is unknown. No much larger clone exists at a distance of one base, and base qualities are not known.

The collaborating institutions used their own protocols to collect whole blood in K2EDTA tubes. Collaborator samples were shipped for TCRbeta analysis as frozen whole blood, isolated PBMCs, or DNA extracted from either sample type. The chain is assembled from TRBV7-2 and TRBJ1-1; TRBD1 might be the D gene, on 6 matching bases. This sequence originates from a man at least 80 years old with acute or convalescent COVID-19. Sequenced material: peripheral blood. For the CDR3, the sequence is CASSPGANGEAFF. The nucleotide sequence reads as follows: TGTGCCAGCAGCCCAGGGGCCAACGGTGAAGCTTTCTTT.